The sequence of this T cell receptor (beta chain) was determined in a study of T cell responses to AZD1222 COVID-19 vaccine. Study as a whole: Second-dose schedules of about 4 or about 12 weeks were combined.

Repertoires were generated with immunoSEQ multiplex PCR, while TCRdb's copy carries only in-frame clones and drops some. Of over 95,000 clones listed, approximately 90% are singletons. Study results and caveats: Close to half of all spike-specific TCRs reportedly target regions of the variants that are unmutated. The study identified only five to seven AZD1222 recipients as seropositive at baseline.

Comment on this clone: Its cognate antigen is unknown.

Germline CDR1 is SGHTA and CDR2 is FQGTGA. The CDR3 sequence is 11 residues long. Trimming left V 2 bases short and J 6 bases short, with 5 bases between. The TCR was taken from an adult in good health. Sequenced material: peripheral blood, taken on day 0 of AZD1222 vaccination. The rearrangement links TRBV7-3 to TRBJ2-7; D uncertain. In nucleotides, the CDR3 is TGTGCCAGCAGCTTATCGTTCGAGCAGTACTTC. It encodes CASSLSFEQYF.